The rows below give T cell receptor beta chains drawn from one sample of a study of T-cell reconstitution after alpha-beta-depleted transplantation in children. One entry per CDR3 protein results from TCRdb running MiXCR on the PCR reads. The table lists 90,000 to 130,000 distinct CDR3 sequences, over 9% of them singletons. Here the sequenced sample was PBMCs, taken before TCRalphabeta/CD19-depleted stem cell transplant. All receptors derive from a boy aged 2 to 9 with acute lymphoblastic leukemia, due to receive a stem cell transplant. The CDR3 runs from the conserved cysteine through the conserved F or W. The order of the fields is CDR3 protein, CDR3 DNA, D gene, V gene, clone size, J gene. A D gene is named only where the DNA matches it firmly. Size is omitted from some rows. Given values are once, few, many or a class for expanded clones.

CASSYLEGQGLGEQFF TGTGCCAGCAGCTACCTCGAGGGACAGGGGTTAGGTGAGCAGTTCTTC TRBD1 TRBV7-8 NA TRBJ2-1
CASSLGGTLYDGQYF TGTGCCAGCAGCTTAGGAGGGACCTTATACGACGGGCAGTACTTC NA TRBV5-5 many TRBJ2-7
CASSLGRVIGEQYF TGTGCCAGCAGCTTAGGCAGAGTCATCGGCGAGCAGTACTTC NA TRBV11-2 many TRBJ2-7
CSAGSGSTDTQYF TGCAGTGCGGGGAGTGGGAGCACAGATACGCAGTATTTT NA TRBV20-1 few TRBJ2-3
CASSLMGSGRTDEQFF TGTGCCAGCAGTTTAATGGGAAGCGGGAGGACGGATGAGCAGTTCTTC TRBD2 TRBV12-3/TRBV12-4 many TRBJ2-1
CSAQRVGRSYEQYF TGCAGTGCTCAACGCGTTGGCCGCTCCTACGAGCAGTACTTC NA TRBV20-1 NA TRBJ2-7
CASILRTSGNHEQFF TGTGCCAGCATATTAAGGACTAGCGGGAATCATGAGCAGTTCTTC TRBD2 TRBV7-7 NA TRBJ2-1
CASSRGDGETQYF TGCGCCAGCAGTAGAGGGGATGGGGAGACCCAGTACTTC NA TRBV5-1 few TRBJ2-5
CASSYGTLQQETQYF TGTGCCAGCAGCTACGGGACACTGCAACAAGAGACCCAGTACTTC NA TRBV7-3 few TRBJ2-5
CSVERRSGELFF TGCAGCGTTGAAAGGCGGTCCGGGGAGCTGTTTTTT NA TRBV29-1 NA TRBJ2-2
CAISSGSPTNEQFF TGTGCCATCAGTAGCGGGAGCCCTACCAATGAGCAGTTCTTC TRBD2 TRBV10-3 NA TRBJ2-1
CASSFWGRSSYNEQFF TGTGCCAGCAGTTTTTGGGGGCGTAGCTCCTACAATGAGCAGTTCTTC NA TRBV27 few TRBJ2-1
CAISVLSGNTIYF TGTGCCATCAGTGTCCTCTCTGGAAACACCATATATTTT NA TRBV10-3 NA TRBJ1-3
CASSLWGSTDTQYF TGTGCCAGCAGCTTATGGGGTAGCACAGATACGCAGTATTTT NA TRBV7-8 few TRBJ2-3
CASSRFPMNTEAFF TGTGCCAGCAGCAGGTTCCCGATGAACACTGAAGCTTTCTTT NA TRBV12-3/TRBV12-4 few TRBJ1-1
CASSLGTSTHVNYEQYF TGCGCCAGCAGCTTGGGTACCAGCACTCATGTCAACTACGAGCAGTACTTC NA TRBV5-1 few TRBJ2-7
CASSPYLQGMAEKLFF TGTGCCAGCTCACCCTACCTTCAGGGAATGGCTGAAAAACTGTTTTTT NA TRBV18 NA TRBJ1-4
CASHRVMNTEAFF TGTGCCAGCCACAGGGTAATGAACACTGAAGCTTTCTTT NA TRBV28 few TRBJ1-1
CASSQEASGVYNEQFF TGTGCCAGCAGCCAAGAGGCTAGCGGGGTTTACAATGAGCAGTTCTTC TRBD2 TRBV4-2 NA TRBJ2-1
CASSLVAGGLYF TGTGCCAGCAGCTTAGTAGCGGGAGGGCTGTACTTC TRBD2 TRBV7-9 many TRBJ2-7
CASSSRPLGGNEQFF TGTGCCAGCAGCTCGAGGCCCCTAGGGGGCAATGAGCAGTTCTTC NA TRBV7-9 many TRBJ2-1
CASSILLEGQGRTGELFF TGTGCCAGTTCTATTTTGTTGGAGGGACAGGGGAGAACCGGGGAGCTGTTTTTT TRBD1 TRBV19 few TRBJ2-2
CASSRQGRNEQFF TGTGCCAGCAGCAGACAGGGGCGCAATGAGCAGTTCTTC TRBD1 TRBV6-5 many TRBJ2-1
CASSLRGVWGLETQYF TGTGCCAGCAGCTTACGAGGGGTTTGGGGATTGGAGACCCAGTACTTC NA TRBV5-6 many TRBJ2-5
CATQPGLGGVGNEQFF TGTGCCACTCAACCGGGACTAGGCGGGGTCGGGAATGAGCAGTTCTTC TRBD2 TRBV12-3/TRBV12-4 many TRBJ2-1
CATSRYRDRGNSPLHF TGTGCCACCAGCAGATACCGGGACAGGGGAAATTCACCCCTCCACTTT TRBD1 TRBV15 NA TRBJ1-6
CAIASVPNEKLFF TGTGCCATCGCGTCAGTACCGAATGAAAAACTGTTTTTT NA TRBV2 NA TRBJ1-4
CASSLGSQKYGYTF TGTGCCAGCAGTTTGGGGTCTCAGAAATATGGCTACACCTTC NA TRBV12-3/TRBV12-4 few TRBJ1-2
CSVGNLAELTETQYF TGCAGTGTTGGGAACTTAGCGGAACTCACGGAGACCCAGTACTTC NA TRBV20-1 NA TRBJ2-5
CASSVEGLHSPLHF TGTGCCAGCAGCGTAGAAGGGTTACATTCACCCCTCCACTTT NA TRBV9 NA TRBJ1-6
CASSIGLESYNEQFF TGTGCCAGTAGTATAGGACTAGAGTCCTACAATGAGCAGTTCTTC NA TRBV19 NA TRBJ2-1
CASSFKGMVANEQFF TGTGCCAGCAGTTTCAAGGGAATGGTGGCAAATGAGCAGTTCTTC NA TRBV27 once TRBJ2-1
CASSLVAGTEAFF TGTGCCAGCAGCTTAGTAGCAGGGACTGAAGCTTTCTTT NA TRBV11-2 few TRBJ1-1
CASSPRLANSYNEQFF TGTGCCAGCAGCCCCAGACTAGCGAATTCCTACAATGAGCAGTTCTTC TRBD2 TRBV7-6 NA TRBJ2-1
CASSLDPRAQGYTF TGCGCCAGCAGCTTGGACCCGAGGGCGCAGGGCTACACCTTC NA TRBV5-1 NA TRBJ1-2
CASSEDRRTGELFF TGTGCCAGCAGCGAAGACAGACGGACCGGGGAGCTGTTTTTT NA TRBV7-2 NA TRBJ2-2
CSAPPSHYGTSGVETQYF TGCAGTGCTCCCCCCTCGCACTACGGGACTAGCGGGGTTGAGACCCAGTACTTC TRBD2 TRBV20-1 many TRBJ2-5
CSARQGPDQPQHF TGCAGTGCCAGACAGGGACCGGATCAGCCCCAGCATTTT TRBD1 TRBV20-1 NA TRBJ1-5
CASGLGDSDYEQYF TGTGCTAGTGGTTTGGGGGACTCCGACTACGAGCAGTACTTC NA TRBV12-5 few TRBJ2-7
CASSLGSSRGTQYF TGTGCCAGCAGCTTGGGGAGCTCCCGGGGTACGCAGTATTTT NA TRBV7-2 few TRBJ2-3
CASSVGRTMANTEAFF TGTGCCAGCAGCGTGGGACGGACGATGGCGAACACTGAAGCTTTCTTT NA TRBV7-9 NA TRBJ1-1
CASSQDAGDTQYF TGTGCCAGCAGCCAAGATGCGGGAGATACGCAGTATTTT NA TRBV3-1 NA TRBJ2-3
CSAPGRSYEQYF TGCAGTGCCCCGGGAAGATCCTACGAGCAGTACTTC NA TRBV20-1 NA TRBJ2-7